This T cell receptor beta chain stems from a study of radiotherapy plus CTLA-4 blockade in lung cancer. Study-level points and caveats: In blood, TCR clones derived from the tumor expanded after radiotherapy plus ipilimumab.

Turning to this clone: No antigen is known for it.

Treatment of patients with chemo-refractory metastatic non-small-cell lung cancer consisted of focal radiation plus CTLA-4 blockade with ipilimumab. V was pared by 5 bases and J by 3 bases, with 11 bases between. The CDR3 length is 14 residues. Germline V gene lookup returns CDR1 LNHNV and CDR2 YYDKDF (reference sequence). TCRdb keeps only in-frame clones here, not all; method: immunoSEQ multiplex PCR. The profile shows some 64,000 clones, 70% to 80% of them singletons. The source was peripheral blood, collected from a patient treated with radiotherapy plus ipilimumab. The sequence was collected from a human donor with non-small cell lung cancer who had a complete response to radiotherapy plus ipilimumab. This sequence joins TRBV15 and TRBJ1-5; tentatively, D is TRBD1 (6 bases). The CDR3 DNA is TGTGCCACCAGCTCAGACAGGACCAATCAGCCCCAGCATTTT. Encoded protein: CATSSDRTNQPQHF.